The 9 T cell receptor beta chains below all came from one sample that was sequenced in a study of cytomegalovirus exposure and HLA in healthy donors. In the PCR, 60 Vbeta and 13 Jbeta primers were used. TCRdb's copy holds only in-frame clones and misses some; the assay was immunoSEQ multiplex PCR. The sample holds tens of thousands of clones, around three quarters seen once. Sequencing input: PBMCs. These receptors all stem from a man younger than 45 in good health and CMV-seronegative.

The chain uses TRBV5-4 and TRBJ1-6; no firm D call. The CDR3 runs to 15 residues. Germline V gene sequence: CDR1 SGHNT, CDR2 YYREEE (reference sequence). V lost 0 bases, J lost 10 bases, and 14 bases lay in between. The CDR3 sequence: CASSLASEGSSPLHF. CDR3 DNA: TGTGCCAGCAGCTTGGCCTCGGAGGGTTCCTCACCCCTCCACTTT.

The chain links TRBV2 to TRBJ2-5; tentatively, D is TRBD1 (6 bases). The CDR3 has 14 residues. Germline V CDR1 and CDR2: SNHLY, FYNNEI. V lost 9 bases and J 5 bases, leaving 19 bases between the germline ends. CDR3 sequence reads: CASLVGTGTETQYF. CDR3 sequence (DNA): TGTGCCAGTTTGGTCGGTACAGGGACGGAGACCCAGTACTTC.

V and J are TRBV7-2 and TRBJ2-5; D unresolved. V lost 4 bases, J lost 3 bases, and 9 bases lay in between. Per germline, CDR1 SGHTA and CDR2 FQGNSA. The CDR3 is 13 residues long. DNA for the CDR3: TGTGCCAGCAGCTCCAGACGGGAAGAGACCCAGTACTTC. Translation: CASSSRREETQYF.

The rearrangement uses TRBV4-3 and TRBJ2-7, with 8 bases identical to TRBD2. V lost 4 bases, J lost 5 bases, and 10 bases stayed unmatched. This CDR3 has 15 residues. Germline CDR1 and CDR2: LGHNA and YSLEER. CDR3 bases: TGCGCCAGCAGCCCATACGGGGGGGCTCCCCACGAGCAGTACTTC. This sequence encodes CASSPYGGAPHEQYF.

The chain uses TRBV6-5 and TRBJ2-7; no definite D call. V lost 6 bases, J lost 1 base, and 16 bases lay in between. The V gene's germline CDR1 is MNHEY and CDR2 SVGAGI. CDR3 length: 15 amino acids. CDR3 bases: TGTGCCAGCAGCCCGACGGCTACTACGTCCTACGAGCAGTACTTC. This gives the protein CASSPTATTSYEQYF.

This chain connects TRBV5-1 to TRBJ2-1, with D perhaps TRBD2 (6 bases). The length of the CDR3 is 14 residues. V was trimmed by 4 bases and J by 5 bases, leaving 13 bases between them. Germline V gene lookup returns CDR1 SGHRS and CDR2 YFSETQ. CDR3 region: CASSPRDWNNEQFF. The DNA of the CDR3 is TGCGCCAGCAGCCCCCGGGACTGGAACAATGAGCAGTTCTTC.

This chain links TRBV4-1 with TRBJ1-3, with D tentatively TRBD1 (5 bases). This CDR3 has 15 amino acids. Germline values: CDR1 MGHRA, CDR2 YSYEKL. V was clipped by 0 bases and J by 4 bases, with 10 bases between them. The DNA of the CDR3 is TGCGCCAGCAGCCAAGATGGGGACTTCGGAAACACCATATATTTT. Protein: CASSQDGDFGNTIYF.

Concerning this clone: One end of the junction does not line up with germline, which may come from a read error. This chain uses TRBV5-4 with TRBJ2-1, with a possible D match to TRBD1 (6 bases). Germline V gene lookup returns CDR1 SGHNT and CDR2 YYREEE (reference sequence). There are 12 residues in the CDR3. CDR3 residues: CASSLYVGTTVF. As DNA, the CDR3 is TGTGCCAGCAGCTTGTATGTCGGGACAACAGTCTTC.

The J gene is TRBJ2-5, the V gene TRBV7-9, with TRBD1 matching 9 bases. The trim removed 4 bases at V and 5 bases at J, leaving 14 bases unmatched. The germline V gene has CDR1 SEHNR and CDR2 FQNEAQ (reference sequence). The CDR3 consists of 17 residues. CDR3 sequence (DNA): TGTGCCAGCAGCTACCAGATGGGACAGGGACATGGGGAGACCCAGTACTTC. It encodes CASSYQMGQGHGETQYF.